This T cell receptor (beta chain) comes out of a study of vaccination and CD4 T cells after COVID-19 (dated by TCRdb to about 2022). About the study as a whole: The convalescent cohort included six males and four females, with two Hispanic individuals, seven Caucasians, two Asians and one multiracial person. Post-COVID blood samples from convalescent patients were collected a median of roughly 100 days after diagnosis, with a range of 35 to 161 days. Overlapping spike peptide pools from SARS-CoV-2 and from the common cold coronaviruses HCoV-NL63, HCoV-OC43 and HCoV-229E were used as culture stimuli. The spike-specific CD4+ TCR repertoire was compared before and after mRNA vaccination in approximately ten COVID-19 convalescent patients and a handful of infection-naive healthy vaccine recipients. Participants got two doses of the Pfizer-BioNTech BNT162b2 vaccine (n=8) or two doses of the Moderna mRNA-1273 vaccine (n=2). In control cultures, a CEFX viral epitope pool was used as positive control, an HIV-1 Nef peptide pool was used as negative control, or no peptide was added. At the TCR clonotype level, an earlier paper using these donors assessed memory CD4+ T cell crossreactivity between SARS-CoV-2 and common cold coronavirus spike proteins. Post-vaccine blood samples were taken a median of about 77 days after the second vaccine dose, with a range of 14 to 241 days. What the authors observed across the whole study: Relatively few convalescent patients were included in the study, and early timepoints after natural infection were not analyzed. Among the post-vaccine SARS-CoV-2-reactive clones in convalescent patients, a median 86.3% showed up only after vaccination, which suggests vaccine-specific priming. Of the vaccine-specific clones found in convalescent patients, nearly all (304 of 307) were mono-reactive for SARS-CoV-2 spike instead of being cross-reactive with common cold coronaviruses. The median number of SARS-CoV-2-reactive clonotypes rose from under 25 after infection to 38 after vaccination, but the change was not significant.

Libraries were made using PCR. At the Johns Hopkins FTIC core, DNA from the cultured CD4+ T cells underwent TCR sequencing with the Oncomine TCR Beta short-read assay. Genomic DNA was extracted from the cultured CD4+ T cells with the QIAamp micro DNA kit. The Oncomine TCR Beta libraries from cultured CD4+ T cells were pooled using unique dual indexes and then sequenced on an Illumina iSeq 100. Per the source publication's procedure: Non-productive sequences were removed, and CDR3s that did not start with C, did not end with F or W, or were shorter than 7 amino acids were discarded. Antigen-specific clonotypes were identified with the MANAFEST web application by comparing peptide-stimulated wells with reference and other culture wells. To be called positive, a clone needed an FDR below 0.05, an odds ratio above 5, and a productive frequency above 0.1% in at least two of three replicate wells. Clonotypes that were significantly expanded in both SARS-CoV-2 spike wells and at least one common cold coronavirus spike condition were defined as cross-reactive. CDR3 homology was assessed with Levenshtein distances (stringdist) and unrooted phylogenetic trees (ape) in R version 3.6.1. TCRdb redid the processing of the public reads, applying fastp at Q25 and MiXCR, and retained in-frame beta chains. Every entry covers one CDR3 protein and lists the most common genes and DNA from its rows. The V and J calls reflect TCRdb's pipeline rather than the authors' work. For this sample there are several thousand distinct CDR3 sequences; about 71% appear just once. The ten largest account for 36% of the sample.

V ends up 4 bases short and J 8 bases short, with an unmatched junction base count of 5. Reading from cysteine to phenylalanine, the CDR3 counts 14 amino acids. The sequence is cut down to CDR3 DNA, 42 bases in frame from base 1. CDR1 and CDR2 were assigned from the germline V gene (reference sequence) as LNHDA and SQIVND. Note on this clonotype: Its cognate antigen has yet to be identified. One base away there is no much larger clone; base qualities are not given.

The treatment or condition label, read with the paper, signifies: 10-day PBMC culture with coronavirus spike peptide pools or control peptides (ViraFEST assay). CD4+ T cells from unexposed donors were collected before the COVID-19 pandemic (2011-2018). The ViraFEST assay was used in the study, in which antigen-specific T cells were expanded with peptide pools and expanded clonotypes were subsequently identified by TCR sequencing. Each well held approximately 2 million PBMCs cultured in IMDM containing approximately 5.3% human AB serum and approximately 9.1 IU/ml IL-2, with about 10 ug/ml peptide pools added. On days 3 and 7, half of the culture medium was replaced with fresh IL-2-containing medium. After 10 days of culture, CD4+ T cells were isolated by negative selection using the EasySep CD4+ T cell isolation kit. As cell number allowed, CD4+ T cells from unexposed donors were tested for reactivity to SARS-CoV-2 S and N and to four common cold coronavirus spike pools. Ficoll-Paque Plus gradient centrifugation was used to isolate PBMCs from whole blood, and the isolated PBMCs were then either used fresh or cryopreserved at -140C. In general, triplicate wells were set up for every culture condition. The leukapheresis product used for the unexposed donors was purchased from a commercial source.

Sequencing input: CD4+ T cells from blood, cultured in vitro. The clonotype was recovered from a human donor in good health. The chain employs TRBV19 and TRBJ1-2, and 12 junctional nucleotides match TRBD1. The CDR3 here reads CASSTGQGARGYTF. The DNA sequence is as follows: TGTGCCAGTAGTACGGGACAGGGGGCAAGGGGCTACACCTTC.